The T cell receptor beta chain under discussion was sequenced for a study of control samples from healthy donors and cancer patients. Sequencing used immunoSEQ multiplex PCR; TCRdb keeps in-frame clones, though not all of them. This table has about 150,000 clones, over 85% appearing once. The V and J ends lost 5 bases and 7 bases respectively, with 18 bases between them. This CDR3 region has 16 residues. From germline, CDR1 is LGHDT and CDR2 YNNKEL (reference sequence). The specimen sequenced was blood. This sequence was found in a man over 45 in good health. The rearrangement joins TRBV3-1 (or the pseudogene TRBV3-2) to TRBJ1-6; D gene uncertain. The CDR3 DNA is TGTGCCAGCAGCTCTGTCTGGGGAGGGTTGAATTCACCCCTCCACTTT. Amino acids: CASSSVWGGLNSPLHF.